This TCR beta chain was sequenced for a study of T-cell reconstitution after alpha-beta-depleted transplantation in children. Germline V CDR1 and CDR2: SGHVS, FNYEAQ. There are 14 residues in the CDR3. The V gene lost 5 bases and the J gene lost 0 bases, with 11 bases spanning the gap. The library targeted TCRbeta and was prepared with unique molecular identifiers. TCRdb ran MiXCR on the PCR reads and lists one entry per CDR3 protein. Of roughly 280,000 distinct CDR3 sequences listed, 11% were seen once; the top ten hold about a quarter. This clonotype was counted many times. The sequence came from a male patient between 2 and 10 years old who had a stem cell transplant for chronic granulomatous disease, so the T cells may come from the graft donor. This sample comprised peripheral blood, obtained 180 days after TCRalphabeta/CD19-depleted stem cell transplant. The V call is TRBV7-6, the J call TRBJ2-7, with D possibly TRBD1 on 5 matching bases. The CDR3 sequence: CASSPARASYEQYF. DNA of the CDR3: TGTGCCAGCAGCCCCGCCAGGGCCTCCTACGAGCAGTACTTC.